Listed below are T cell receptor beta chains from one sample, sequenced in a study of shared clonotypes between healthy human individuals. Method: immunoSEQ multiplex PCR; TCRdb's copy keeps in-frame clones and lacks some. The table records hundreds of thousands of clones, around two thirds of them present only once. The source material was memory CD4+ T cells sorted from blood. The receptors derive from a man aged 25-45 years in good health. CDR3s include the opening cysteine and the closing phenylalanine or tryptophan. Each record gives: CDR3 length, clone size, J gene, V gene, D gene, CDR3 DNA, CDR3 protein. A D gene is named only where the DNA matches it firmly. Clone size, where shown, is once, few, many, or a class for clones that have expanded.

CDR3 length: 11; clone size: -; J gene: TRBJ2-5; V gene: TRBV11-1; D gene: -; CDR3 DNA: TGTGCCAGCAGCTCTGTAGAGACCCAGTACTTC; CDR3 protein: CASSSVETQYF
CDR3 length: 14; clone size: -; J gene: TRBJ2-4; V gene: TRBV5-6; D gene: -; CDR3 DNA: TGTGCCAGCGGCCCCGGGTTTACCAAAAACATTCAGTACTTC; CDR3 protein: CASGPGFTKNIQYF
CDR3 length: 13; clone size: -; J gene: TRBJ2-1; V gene: TRBV11-2; D gene: -; CDR3 DNA: TGTGCCAGCAGGTCATCCCGGAAGCCTGAGCAGTTCTTC; CDR3 protein: CASRSSRKPEQFF
CDR3 length: 18; clone size: few; J gene: TRBJ1-1; V gene: TRBV11-2; D gene: -; CDR3 DNA: TGTGCCAGCAGCTCCTCCCCACTAAAAATACCGAGCAACACTGAAGCTTTCTTT; CDR3 protein: CASSSSPLKIPSNTEAFF
CDR3 length: 15; clone size: -; J gene: TRBJ2-2; V gene: TRBV14; D gene: -; CDR3 DNA: TGTGCCAGCAGCCCGTTTGGGAGTATGGTGGGGGAGCTGTTTTTT; CDR3 protein: CASSPFGSMVGELFF
CDR3 length: 13; clone size: many; J gene: TRBJ2-1; V gene: TRBV4-3; D gene: TRBD2; CDR3 DNA: TGCGCCAGCAGCCAGACAGGACTAGCGGGGCAGTTCTTC; CDR3 protein: CASSQTGLAGQFF
CDR3 length: 15; clone size: -; J gene: TRBJ2-1; V gene: TRBV5-3; D gene: -; CDR3 DNA: TGTGCCAGAAGCGTTGCGGTCTGGTCGTACAATGAGCAGTTCTTC; CDR3 protein: CARSVAVWSYNEQFF
CDR3 length: 14; clone size: once; J gene: TRBJ1-5; V gene: TRBV18; D gene: -; CDR3 DNA: TGTGCCAGCTCACCTTTGGGTGGGAATCAGCCCCAGCATTTT; CDR3 protein: CASSPLGGNQPQHF
CDR3 length: 13; clone size: -; J gene: TRBJ1-3; V gene: TRBV2; D gene: -; CDR3 DNA: TGTGCCAGCAATCCGAGCTCTGGAAACACCATATATTTT; CDR3 protein: CASNPSSGNTIYF
CDR3 length: 16; clone size: -; J gene: TRBJ2-5; V gene: TRBV5-4; D gene: TRBD2; CDR3 DNA: TGTGCCAGCAGCTTAAGCCTAGCGGGAGGATCAGGGACCCAGTACTTC; CDR3 protein: CASSLSLAGGSGTQYF
CDR3 length: 15; clone size: -; J gene: TRBJ2-1; V gene: TRBV2; D gene: -; CDR3 DNA: TGTGCCAGCAGGCGCGGGACGGGTGGTGTACATGAGCAGTTCTTC; CDR3 protein: CASRRGTGGVHEQFF
CDR3 length: 15; clone size: -; J gene: TRBJ2-3; V gene: TRBV7-2; D gene: -; CDR3 DNA: TGTGCCAGCAGCTCGCCCAAAGTCTCCCCAGATACGCAGTATTTT; CDR3 protein: CASSSPKVSPDTQYF
CDR3 length: 12; clone size: few; J gene: TRBJ2-1; V gene: TRBV5-6; D gene: -; CDR3 DNA: TGTGCCAGCAGCTTGGGGGGGTATGAGCAGTTCTTC; CDR3 protein: CASSLGGYEQFF
CDR3 length: 14; clone size: few; J gene: TRBJ1-5; V gene: TRBV5-6; D gene: -; CDR3 DNA: TGTGCCAGCAGCCCACGTGAGGGTAATCAGCCCCAGCATTTT; CDR3 protein: CASSPREGNQPQHF
CDR3 length: 13; clone size: -; J gene: TRBJ1-1; V gene: TRBV7-6; D gene: -; CDR3 DNA: TGTGCCAGCAGCCCGGGGGGGTTCACTGAAGCTTTCTTT; CDR3 protein: CASSPGGFTEAFF
CDR3 length: 16; clone size: -; J gene: TRBJ2-1; V gene: TRBV10-2; D gene: TRBD2; CDR3 DNA: TGCGCCAGCAGGGAAACACTAGCGGGGAGTTACAGTGAGCAGTTCTTC; CDR3 protein: CASRETLAGSYSEQFF
CDR3 length: 14; clone size: -; J gene: TRBJ2-3; V gene: TRBV27; D gene: -; CDR3 DNA: TGTGCCAGCAGTTTATTGGACACCTCAGATACGCAGTATTTT; CDR3 protein: CASSLLDTSDTQYF